Following are 5 T cell receptor beta chains from one sample sequenced in a study of brain T cells in children with intractable seizures. Generated by immunoSEQ multiplex PCR, the TCRdb table keeps only in-frame clones and is missing some. The sample consists of 110,000 or so clones, roughly 94% of them appearing once. The sequenced sample was peripheral blood, obtained at surgery. Receptor source: a boy under three years old with hemimegalencephaly and intractable seizures.

This clone was observed once. V gene TRBV7-8 combines with J gene TRBJ1-1, with 9 bases fitting TRBD1. The CDR3 extends over 14 amino acids. V shed 7 bases, J shed 7 bases, and the junction held 10 bases outside the gene matches. CDR1 and CDR2 from the germline V gene are SGHVS and FQNEAQ. CDR3 sequence (DNA): TGTGCCAGCACTCCGTACACAGGGGGCCGTGAAGCTTTCTTT. Translated, it gives CASTPYTGGREAFF.

V gene TRBV10-2 combines with J gene TRBJ2-5; the D gene is possibly TRBD2 (5 bases). Trimming shortened V by 5 bases and J by 2 bases, and 9 bases separated the two germline ends. The V gene's germline CDR1 is WSHSY and CDR2 SAAADI. This CDR3 contains 13 residues. CDR3 sequence reads: CASSPSGQETQYF. In DNA, the CDR3 is TGCGCCAGCAGTCCAAGCGGACAAGAGACCCAGTACTTC.

Written as DNA, the CDR3 is TGTGCCAGCTCAAGGCGCGGGGAGACCTACAATGAGCAGTTCTTC. Residues: CASSRRGETYNEQFF. The V and J genes are TRBV18 and TRBJ2-1; tentatively, D is TRBD2 (6 bases). This CDR3 is 15 amino acids long. Germline CDR1 and CDR2: KGHSH and LQKENI. The V end lost 5 bases, the J end lost 2 bases, and 13 bases lay between the germline ends. Together with reference TRBV18 and TRBJ2-1, the CDR3 gives the full variable domain: NAGVMQNPRHLVRRRGQEARLRCSPMKGHSHVYWYRQLPEEGLKFMVYLQKENIIDESGMPKERFSAEFPKEGPSILRIQQVVRGDSAAYFCASSRRGETYNEQFFGPGTRLTVL.

The V gene is TRBV5-6, the J gene TRBJ1-1; D is ambiguous. This CDR3 spans 13 amino acids. Deletions cut 4 bases from V and 1 base from J, with 8 bases between. Germline CDR1 SGHDT, CDR2 YYEEEE. CDR3 in DNA: TGTGCCAGCAGCCTCGCCCCGAACACTGAAGCTTTCTTT. It yields the protein CASSLAPNTEAFF.

V gene TRBV6-5 combines with J gene TRBJ1-2; the match to TRBD1 covers 10 bases. The CDR3 totals 16 residues. The V gene end was trimmed by 4 bases and the J gene end by 4 bases; junction bases not matched to a gene: 9. Looked up from germline, CDR1 is MNHEY and CDR2 is SVGAGI. For the CDR3, the DNA is TGTGCCAGCAGTTCCCTACGACAGGGGGCGGGCTATGGCTACACCTTC. Amino acid sequence: CASSSLRQGAGYGYTF.